The source of this TCR beta chain is a study of graft-versus-host responses after intestinal transplantation. Clones were read by immunoSEQ multiplex PCR, and TCRdb kept only the in-frame ones, dropping some. The sample records some 100,000 clones, approximately 90% being singletons. Study-wide results and limits: The marrow of recipients harbored GvH clones, and ileum or blood showed some of them first.

Details on this clone: Its antigen is as yet unknown.

The germline V gene encodes CDR1 GTSNPN and CDR2 SVGIG (reference sequence). The CDR3 sequence is 15 residues long. The V and J ends lost 0 bases and 7 bases respectively, with 15 bases between them. The TCR originated in a human donor who was the organ donor for an intestinal transplant. The sequenced sample was unstimulated CD8+ T cells sorted from spleen or lymph node cells, obtained before transplant. The V gene is TRBV30, the J gene TRBJ1-4; D might be TRBD1 (5 bases). This CDR3 is CAWSVLRGNGEKLFF. CDR3 DNA sequence: TGTGCCTGGAGTGTACTGCGGGGGAATGGTGAAAAACTGTTTTTT.